This is a list of T cell receptor beta chains from one sample in a study of response to subunit inactivated influenza vaccine. Each CDR3 protein gets one entry after TCRdb re-called the RT-PCR reads with MiXCR. The data show about 160,000 distinct CDR3 sequences, around 9.9% seen once. Sequences were derived from non-naive T cells sorted from PBMCs, sampled 45 days after vaccination. These receptors were taken from a man aged 50 to 59 who received an inactivated influenza vaccine. CDR3s include the opening cysteine and the closing phenylalanine or tryptophan. Fields, in order: J gene, V gene, CDR3 protein.

J gene: TRBJ1-1
V gene: TRBV20-1
CDR3 protein: CSARDIAIFTEAFF

J gene: TRBJ2-2
V gene: TRBV7-6
CDR3 protein: CASSRRTSGSTGELFF

J gene: TRBJ2-1
V gene: TRBV6-1
CDR3 protein: CASRLGLAGVVDEQFF

J gene: TRBJ2-2
V gene: TRBV6-1
CDR3 protein: CASSPQRNTGELFF

J gene: TRBJ1-6
V gene: TRBV7-2
CDR3 protein: CASSSDRDNWSPLHF

J gene: TRBJ2-3
V gene: TRBV4-3
CDR3 protein: CASSRGLAGVDTQYF

J gene: TRBJ2-3
V gene: TRBV4-1
CDR3 protein: CASSQDGSGRTDTQYF

J gene: TRBJ1-4
V gene: TRBV20-1
CDR3 protein: CSASGGSGPGSEKLFF

J gene: TRBJ2-7
V gene: TRBV27
CDR3 protein: CASSLVSGGSSYEQYF

J gene: TRBJ2-1
V gene: TRBV4-3
CDR3 protein: CASSQGQGINEQFF

J gene: TRBJ1-4
V gene: TRBV21-1
CDR3 protein: CASSKGRKGVDEKLFF

J gene: TRBJ2-7
V gene: TRBV13
CDR3 protein: CASRRTGGYEQYF

J gene: TRBJ2-2
V gene: TRBV28
CDR3 protein: CASSPHTSVTGELFF

J gene: TRBJ2-5
V gene: TRBV6-2/TRBV6-3
CDR3 protein: CASSYEPGETQYF

J gene: TRBJ1-1
V gene: TRBV5-5
CDR3 protein: CASSLARVGSTEAFF

J gene: TRBJ1-1
V gene: TRBV7-2
CDR3 protein: CASSTGRGTEAFF

J gene: TRBJ1-6
V gene: TRBV7-8
CDR3 protein: CASSKPFNSPLHF

J gene: TRBJ2-3
V gene: TRBV6-1
CDR3 protein: CASREPGGPDTQYF

J gene: TRBJ1-5
V gene: TRBV2
CDR3 protein: CASSESRTQHF

J gene: TRBJ1-5
V gene: TRBV2
CDR3 protein: CASRHRDSNQPQHF

J gene: TRBJ2-1
V gene: TRBV5-1
CDR3 protein: CASSADGQGPFF

J gene: TRBJ1-1
V gene: TRBV6-2/TRBV6-3
CDR3 protein: CASRSPQGWTEAFF